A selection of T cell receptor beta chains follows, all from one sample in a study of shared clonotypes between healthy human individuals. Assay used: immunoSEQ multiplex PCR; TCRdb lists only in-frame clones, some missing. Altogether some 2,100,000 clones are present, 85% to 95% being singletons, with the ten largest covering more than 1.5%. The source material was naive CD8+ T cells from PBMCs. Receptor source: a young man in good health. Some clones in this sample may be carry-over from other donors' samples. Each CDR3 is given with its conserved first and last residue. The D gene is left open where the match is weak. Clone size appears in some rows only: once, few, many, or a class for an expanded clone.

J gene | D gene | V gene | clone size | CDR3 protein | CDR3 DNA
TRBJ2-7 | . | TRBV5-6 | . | CASSSFDSYEQYF | TGTGCCAGCAGCTCCTTCGACTCCTACGAGCAGTACTTC
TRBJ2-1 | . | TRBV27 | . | CASSNGPGAYNEQFF | TGTGCCAGCAGTAATGGCCCGGGGGCCTACAATGAGCAGTTCTTC
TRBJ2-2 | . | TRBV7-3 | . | CASSLTTRGANTGELFF | TGTGCCAGCAGCTTAACCACTCGGGGTGCGAACACCGGGGAGCTGTTTTTT
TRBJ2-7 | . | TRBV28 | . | CASSPLMGYEQYF | TGTGCCAGCAGTCCTCTGATGGGATACGAGCAGTACTTC
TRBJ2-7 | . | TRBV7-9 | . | CASSKPGHLSYEQYF | TGTGCCAGCAGCAAACCGGGACACCTCTCCTACGAGCAGTACTTC
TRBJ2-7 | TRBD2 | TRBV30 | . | CAWSVTSGGTYEQYF | TGTGCCTGGAGTGTAACTAGCGGAGGGACCTACGAGCAGTACTTC
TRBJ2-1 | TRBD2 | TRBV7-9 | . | CASSRKWTSGDNEQFF | TGTGCCAGCAGCCGCAAATGGACTAGCGGAGACAATGAGCAGTTCTTC
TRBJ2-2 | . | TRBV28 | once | CASSSPAGELFF | TGTGCCAGCAGTTCTCCCGCCGGGGAGCTGTTTTTT
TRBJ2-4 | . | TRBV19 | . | CASSMELRKAKNIQYF | TGTGCCAGTAGTATGGAACTGAGAAAAGCCAAAAACATTCAGTACTTC
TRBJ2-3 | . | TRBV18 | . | CASSPRYGTDTQYF | TGTGCCAGCTCACCCCGATACGGCACAGATACGCAGTATTTT
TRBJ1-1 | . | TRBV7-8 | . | CASSLAQGMNTEAFF | TGTGCCAGCAGCTTAGCACAGGGCATGAACACTGAAGCTTTCTTT
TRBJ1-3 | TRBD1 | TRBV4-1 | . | CASSQEMVQGALGNTIYF | TGCGCCAGCAGCCAAGAGATGGTGCAGGGGGCGTTAGGAAACACCATATATTTT
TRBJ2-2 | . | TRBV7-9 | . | CASSFDNGELFF | TGTGCCAGCAGCTTTGACAACGGGGAGCTGTTTTTT
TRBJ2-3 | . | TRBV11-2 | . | CASSPGPALDTQYF | TGTGCCAGCAGCCCGGGCCCAGCCCTAGATACGCAGTATTTT
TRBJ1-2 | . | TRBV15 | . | CATSIRPWGGGYTF | TGTGCCACCAGCATCCGACCCTGGGGGGGCGGCTACACCTTC
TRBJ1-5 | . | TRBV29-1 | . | CSVAPGGGRDQPQHF | TGCAGCGTTGCCCCCGGGGGGGGGCGCGATCAGCCCCAGCATTTT
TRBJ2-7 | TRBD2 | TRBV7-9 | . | CASSFGLAGVPEVLHEQYF | TGTGCCAGCAGCTTCGGACTAGCGGGAGTCCCGGAGGTACTCCACGAGCAGTACTTC
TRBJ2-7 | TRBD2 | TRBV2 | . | CASSVSGRAYEQYF | TGTGCCAGCTCAGTGAGCGGGAGAGCCTACGAGCAGTACTTC
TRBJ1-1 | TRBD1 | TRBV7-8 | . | CASSLGQGVEAFF | TGTGCCAGCAGCTTAGGACAGGGAGTGGAAGCTTTCTTT
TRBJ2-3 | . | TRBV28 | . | CASTSPGTSTDTQYF | TGTGCCAGCACTAGTCCAGGGACCAGCACAGATACGCAGTATTTT
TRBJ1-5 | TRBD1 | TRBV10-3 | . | CAISELGTANQPQHF | TGTGCCATCAGTGAGCTAGGGACAGCTAATCAGCCCCAGCATTTT
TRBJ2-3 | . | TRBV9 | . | CANPPDTQYF | TGTGCCAACCCGCCGGATACGCAGTATTTT
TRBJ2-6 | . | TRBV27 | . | CASSPNAGAGANVLTF | TGTGCCAGCAGTCCTAACGCAGGCGCTGGGGCCAACGTCCTGACTTTC
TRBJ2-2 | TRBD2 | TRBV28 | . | CASSLAGGTGELFF | TGTGCCAGCAGTTTAGCGGGAGGAACCGGGGAGCTGTTTTTT
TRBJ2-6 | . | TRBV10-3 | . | CAISELAAGRGANVLTF | TGTGCCATCAGTGAGCTGGCCGCGGGGAGGGGGGCCAACGTCCTGACTTTC
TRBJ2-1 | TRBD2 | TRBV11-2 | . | CASSLGGGASDEQFF | TGTGCCAGCAGCTTAGGGGGAGGGGCCTCGGATGAGCAGTTCTTC
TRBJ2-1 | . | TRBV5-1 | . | CASSVGALEQFF | TGCGCCAGCAGCGTCGGGGCCTTGGAGCAGTTCTTC
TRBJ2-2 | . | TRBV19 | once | CASSIGPGDTGELFF | TGTGCCAGTAGTATAGGCCCAGGGGACACCGGGGAGCTGTTTTTT
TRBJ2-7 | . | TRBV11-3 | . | CASSSRDTYEQYF | TGTGCCAGCAGCTCCCGGGACACCTACGAGCAGTACTTC
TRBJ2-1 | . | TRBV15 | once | CATSRDTSTADEQFF | TGTGCCACCAGCAGAGATACTTCGACGGCGGATGAGCAGTTCTTC
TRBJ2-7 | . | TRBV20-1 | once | CSARDAYEQYF | TGCAGTGCTAGAGACGCCTACGAGCAGTACTTC
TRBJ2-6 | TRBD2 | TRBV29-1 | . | CSVAGLGLAGAEGANVLTF | TGCAGCGTTGCCGGGCTTGGACTAGCGGGAGCGGAAGGGGCCAACGTCCTGACTTTC
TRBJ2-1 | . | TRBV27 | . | CASSSFGSSYNEQFF | TGTGCCAGCAGTAGCTTTGGAAGCTCCTACAATGAGCAGTTCTTC